Following are 2 T cell receptor beta chains from one sample sequenced in a study of cytomegalovirus exposure and HLA in healthy donors. PCR employed 60 Vbeta and 13 Jbeta primers. TCRdb keeps only in-frame clones here, not all; method: immunoSEQ multiplex PCR. The data hold roughly 160,000 clones, with about 72% observed a single time. The sequencing sample was made of PBMCs. These TCRs come from a man aged 45-65 years in good health and CMV-seropositive.

V is TRBV11-1 and J is TRBJ2-5; TRBD1 matches at 8 bases. Germline V gene data show CDR1 as SGHAT and CDR2 as FQDESV (reference sequence). This CDR3 comprises 15 residues. J lost 5 bases, V lost 3 bases, and 8 bases had no gene match. CDR3 in amino acids: CASSFGQGVGETQYF. DNA for the CDR3: TGTGCCAGCAGCTTTGGACAGGGAGTGGGGGAGACCCAGTACTTC.

The chain is built from TRBV12-5 and TRBJ2-7; 7 nucleotides line up with TRBD1. V trimming: 11 bases; J trimming: 2 bases; junction bases outside the gene matches: 18. The CDR3 sequence is 16 residues long. CDR1 is LGHNT, CDR2 FRNRAP, per germline. CDR3 sequence reads: CAGTEKGAQFTYEQYF. The CDR3 DNA sequence: TGTGCTGGAACGGAAAAGGGGGCTCAATTCACCTACGAGCAGTACTTC. Complete variable domain (other parts from reference TRBV12-5 and TRBJ2-7): DARVTQTPRHKVTEMGQEVTMRCQPILGHNTVFWYRQTMMQGLELLAYFRNRAPLDDSGMPKDRFSAEMPDATLATLKIQPSEPRDSAVYFCAGTEKGAQFTYEQYFGPGTRLTVT.